A selection of T cell receptor beta chains follows, all from one sample in a study of blood T cell repertoires in COVID-19. The method was immunoSEQ multiplex PCR; TCRdb's version includes in-frame clones alone and lacks a portion of them. This table holds fewer than 200,000 clones, roughly 80% found once. The source material was peripheral blood. These receptors all come from a man in his sixties with acute or convalescent COVID-19. CDR3s include the opening cysteine and the closing phenylalanine or tryptophan. A D gene is named only where the DNA matches it firmly. Some rows have no size entry. The others give once, few or many, or a class for an expanded clone.

TGTGCCAGCAGCGCGCGGGGGACCCGGGGGGGGTCCTATAATTCACCCCTCCACTTT,CASSARGTRGGSYNSPLHF,TRBJ1-6,NA,NA,TRBV7-8
TGCGCCAGCAGCCCGGGAGGGATGTCAGCTAACTATGGCTACACCTTC,CASSPGGMSANYGYTF,TRBJ1-2,NA,NA,TRBV4-1
TGTGCCACCAGTGATTACGACGGGGCGGGGTTCTACGAGCAGTACTTC,CATSDYDGAGFYEQYF,TRBJ2-7,NA,NA,TRBV24-1
TGTGCCAGCAGTTTGCAGGTCGGCACTGAAGCTTTCTTT,CASSLQVGTEAFF,TRBJ1-1,NA,NA,TRBV27
TGTGCCAGCAGCCGGACAGCCTTCAATCAGCCCCAGCATTTT,CASSRTAFNQPQHF,TRBJ1-5,NA,NA,TRBV5-8
TGTGCCAGCAGCTTAGGGGCCCCTGGAAACACCATATATTTT,CASSLGAPGNTIYF,TRBJ1-3,NA,NA,TRBV5-6
TGCGCCAGCAGCCAAGTCCTCATAGACAGGAACCCGGACGAGCAGTACTTC,CASSQVLIDRNPDEQYF,TRBJ2-7,once,NA,TRBV4-1
TGCGCCAGCAGCCCCCAAATTAGCGGGAGATTGCCCTACGAGCAGTACTTC,CASSPQISGRLPYEQYF,TRBJ2-7,NA,TRBD2,TRBV4-1
TGTGCCAGCAACGCGGGACAGAGCTATGGCTACACCTTC,CASNAGQSYGYTF,TRBJ1-2,NA,TRBD1,TRBV6-7
TGTGCCAGCAGCTTCACAGGGGGGTCTGGCTACACCTTC,CASSFTGGSGYTF,TRBJ1-2,few,TRBD1,TRBV11-2
TGTGCCAGCAGTTACTGGGACATCGAATCCCCCCTCCACTTT,CASSYWDIESPLHF,TRBJ1-6,NA,NA,TRBV6-6
TGTGCCAGCAGCCCAAAGTGGGGGAGGACAGATACGCAGTATTTT,CASSPKWGRTDTQYF,TRBJ2-3,NA,NA,TRBV7-9
TGTGCCAGCAGGCCTTCCCGATCCCAGGGGGTGGAAACTGAAGCTTTCTTT,CASRPSRSQGVETEAFF,TRBJ1-1,few,TRBD1,TRBV2
TGTGCCAGCAGCCAGGGCCCTAGCTCCTACAATGAGCAGTTCTTC,CASSQGPSSYNEQFF,TRBJ2-1,NA,NA,TRBV7-2
TGTGCCAGCAGCACCCCCCCGGGTGGAACCTCCTACAATGAGCAGTTCTTC,CASSTPPGGTSYNEQFF,TRBJ2-1,NA,NA,TRBV4-2
TGTGCCTGGGCTTCTAGATCAGGGTACCCCTACAATGAGCAGTTCTTC,CAWASRSGYPYNEQFF,TRBJ2-1,NA,NA,TRBV30
TGTGCCAGCAGCTCCTCCTCCGGGACTAACAAGCAGTACTTC,CASSSSSGTNKQYF,TRBJ2-7,once,TRBD2,TRBV7-3
TGTGCCAGCAGTTTACAGGGATGGGGCAATCAGCCCCAGCATTTT,CASSLQGWGNQPQHF,TRBJ1-5,few,NA,TRBV2
TGTGCCAGCAGCTCGAATAGCGGTCCCTACGAGCAGTACTTC,CASSSNSGPYEQYF,TRBJ2-7,NA,NA,TRBV11-3
TGTGCCAGCAGCTTATATGGGGCTGGTACCGAGCAGTACTTC,CASSLYGAGTEQYF,TRBJ2-7,few,NA,TRBV11-2
TGTGCCAGCAGTGAAGTAGACTACGAAAAACTGTTTTTT,CASSEVDYEKLFF,TRBJ1-4,NA,NA,TRBV6-1
TGCGCCAGCAGCGCTGGCCGGTCGGGGGTAAAGACTGAAGCTTTCTTT,CASSAGRSGVKTEAFF,TRBJ1-1,once,NA,TRBV5-1
TGTGCCAGCAGCTTGATGGCCCGATACCAAGAGACCCAGTACTTC,CASSLMARYQETQYF,TRBJ2-5,few,NA,TRBV5-6
TGCAGTGCTAGTCACGGACAGGGTGCCGGGGAGCTGTTTTTT,CSASHGQGAGELFF,TRBJ2-2,few,TRBD1,TRBV20-1
TGTGCCAGCAGCTTAAACGGGGGGACCGGGGAGCTGTTTTTT,CASSLNGGTGELFF,TRBJ2-2,NA,TRBD2,TRBV7-3
TGTGCCAGCAGGACAGGGATCAATCAGCCCCAGCATTTT,CASRTGINQPQHF,TRBJ1-5,NA,TRBD1,TRBV2
TGTGCCAGCAGCGTAGATCCGGGAATGGGCACTGAAGCTTTCTTT,CASSVDPGMGTEAFF,TRBJ1-1,NA,NA,TRBV9
TGTGCCAGCAGCTTAGCCCGACAGGGGAGGGAAAAACTGTTTTTT,CASSLARQGREKLFF,TRBJ1-4,NA,TRBD1,TRBV7-8